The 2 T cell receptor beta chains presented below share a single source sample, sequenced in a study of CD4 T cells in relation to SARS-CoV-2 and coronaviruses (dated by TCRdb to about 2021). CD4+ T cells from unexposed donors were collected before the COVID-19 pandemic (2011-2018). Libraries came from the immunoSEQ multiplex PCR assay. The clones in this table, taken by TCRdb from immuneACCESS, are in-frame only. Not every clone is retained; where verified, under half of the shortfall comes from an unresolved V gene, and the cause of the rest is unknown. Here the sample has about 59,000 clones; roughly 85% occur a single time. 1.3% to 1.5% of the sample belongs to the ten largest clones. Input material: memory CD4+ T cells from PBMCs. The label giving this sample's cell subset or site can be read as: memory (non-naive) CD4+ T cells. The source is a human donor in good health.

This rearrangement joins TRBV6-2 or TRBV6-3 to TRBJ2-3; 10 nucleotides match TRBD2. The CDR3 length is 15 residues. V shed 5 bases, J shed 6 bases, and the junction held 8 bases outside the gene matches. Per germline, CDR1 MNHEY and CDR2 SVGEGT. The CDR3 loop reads CASSPGAGGRDTQYF. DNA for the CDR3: TGTGCCAGCAGTCCCGGAGCGGGAGGGCGGGATACGCAGTATTTT.

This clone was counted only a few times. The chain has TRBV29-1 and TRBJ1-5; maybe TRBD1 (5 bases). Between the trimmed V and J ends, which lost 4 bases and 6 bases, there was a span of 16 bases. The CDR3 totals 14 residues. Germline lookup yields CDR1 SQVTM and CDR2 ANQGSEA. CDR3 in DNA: TGCAGCGTTGGGGAGGGACTTCCCGGTCAGCCCCAGCATTTT. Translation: CSVGEGLPGQPQHF.